The entry below gives a single TCR beta chain sequence along with its context. Seattle's cohort entered during active infection and was followed longitudinally. Using immunoSEQ multiplex PCR, the repertoire was profiled, and TCRdb retains in-frame clones only, with some absent. The table lists some 290,000 clones, approximately 87% of them singletons. The CDR3 totals 15 residues. CDR1 and CDR2 (germline): MGHDK, SYGVNS. Trimming at V came to 5 bases and at J to 4 bases, leaving 6 bases not matched to a gene. The data stem from a study of blood T cell repertoires in COVID-19. The sequence came from a woman aged 25 to 39 with COVID-19, enrolled during active disease. The V gene is TRBV25-1, the J gene TRBJ2-1, with 9 nucleotides matching TRBD1. The sample comprised peripheral blood. CDR3 sequence: CASSLPGTGYNEQFF. Here the CDR3 DNA reads TGTGCCAGCAGTCTCCCTGGGACAGGGTACAATGAGCAGTTCTTC.